Each of the 17 T cell receptor beta chains below was sequenced from the same sample in a study of T cell responses to AZD1222 COVID-19 vaccine. Measured with immunoSEQ multiplex PCR; TCRdb has only the in-frame clones, and not every one. Among 20,000 to 25,000 clones listed, less than 85% were seen once. The source material was peripheral blood, sampled on day 0 of AZD1222 vaccination. These receptors were collected from an adult in good health.

This clone was found a few times. The V and J genes are TRBV6-2 or TRBV6-3 and TRBJ2-7, with D tentatively TRBD2 (6 bases). Germline-derived CDR1 and CDR2 are MNHEY and SVGEGT. The CDR3 length is 14 residues. Between the trimmed V and J ends, which lost 2 bases and 7 bases, there was a span of 15 bases. CDR3 DNA sequence: TGTGCCAGCAGTTACGGAGCGGTGGCGGGGGAGCAGTACTTC. This sequence encodes CASSYGAVAGEQYF.

The chain recombines TRBV5-1 with TRBJ2-7; D uncertain. The CDR3 consists of 15 residues. V lost 0 bases and J lost 0, with 10 bases in between. The germline V gene encodes CDR1 SGHRS and CDR2 YFSETQ. As DNA, the CDR3 is TGCGCCAGCAGCTTGGACCGCAGGACCTCCTACGAGCAGTACTTC. The encoded protein is CASSLDRRTSYEQYF.

The chain links TRBV28 to TRBJ2-5, with TRBD2 matching 11 bases. CDR3 size: 16 residues. The ends lost 6 bases at V and 5 bases at J; junction bases unmatched: 11. Germline V CDR1 and CDR2: MDHEN, SYDVKM. The CDR3 region is CASSHRLAGIGETQYF. The CDR3 DNA reads as TGTGCCAGCAGCCATCGACTAGCGGGAATAGGGGAGACCCAGTACTTC.

The chain has TRBV19 and TRBJ2-1; D is undetermined. Trimming cost V 0 bases and J 8 bases, with 11 bases left between them. Germline V lookup: CDR1 LNHDA, CDR2 SQIVND (reference sequence). The CDR3 runs to 14 residues. The CDR3 bases are TGTGCCAGTAGTATAGATCAACGGGTCGATGAGCAGTTCTTC. Translating it yields CASSIDQRVDEQFF.

The V call is TRBV5-1, the J call TRBJ1-6; 7 positions agree with TRBD1. CDR3 length: 15 residues. Germline assignment: CDR1 SGHRS and CDR2 YFSETQ. Trimming cost V 0 bases and J 7 bases; bases outside gene matches: 4. CDR3 region: CASSLEGRGNSPLHF. The CDR3 DNA is TGCGCCAGCAGCTTGGAAGGCAGGGGGAATTCACCCCTCCACTTT. The entire variable domain, with the rest obtained from reference TRBV5-1 and TRBJ1-6, is as follows: KAGVTQTPRYLIKTRGQQVTLSCSPISGHRSVSWYQQTPGQGLQFLFEYFSETQRNKGNFPGRFSGRQFSNSRSEMNVSTLELGDSALYLCASSLEGRGNSPLHFGNGTRLTVT.

This chain joins TRBV5-1 and TRBJ1-5; D remains unclear. The germline V and J ends were trimmed by 4 bases and 0 bases, with 11 bases remaining between them. The CDR3 length is 15 residues. CDR1 is SGHRS, CDR2 YFSETQ, per germline. The CDR3 DNA sequence: TGCGCCAGCAGCCCGGGAGCAAATAGCAATCAGCCCCAGCATTTT. This sequence encodes CASSPGANSNQPQHF.

The rearrangement uses TRBV28 and TRBJ1-5; the match to TRBD1 covers 8 bases. The CDR3 extends over 14 amino acids. V trimming: 4 bases; J trimming: 7 bases; junction bases outside the gene matches: 6. The germline V gene has CDR1 MDHEN and CDR2 SYDVKM. This chain's CDR3 is CASSSGQGLQPQHF. CDR3 in DNA: TGTGCCAGCAGTTCCGGACAGGGACTACAGCCCCAGCATTTT.

This clone was detected only a few times. The chain employs TRBV7-9 and TRBJ2-5, with 8 bases fitting TRBD1. Germline-derived CDR1 and CDR2 are SEHNR and FQNEAQ (reference sequence). This CDR3 is built from 17 residues. V shed 5 bases, J shed 5 bases, and the junction held 16 bases outside the gene matches. The CDR3 here is CASSTGQGGIDGETQYF. CDR3 DNA: TGTGCCAGCAGCACAGGACAGGGAGGAATTGATGGTGAGACCCAGTACTTC.

The J gene is TRBJ2-3, the V gene TRBV3-1 (or the pseudogene TRBV3-2), with D perhaps TRBD2 (5 bases). Trimming took off 3 bases at V and 5 bases at J, with 6 bases between the two ends. The CDR3 runs 12 residues. From germline, CDR1 is LGHDT and CDR2 YNNKEL (reference sequence). CDR3 DNA: TGTGCCAGCAGCCACGAGGGAGATACGCAGTATTTT. It translates to CASSHEGDTQYF.

This chain uses TRBV6-5 with TRBJ2-3; D is unresolved. CDR1 is MNHEY, CDR2 SVGAGI, per germline. V was trimmed by 6 bases and J by 2 bases, leaving 15 bases between them. The CDR3 contains 15 residues. This chain's CDR3 is CASRSLGSTTDTQYF. The CDR3 bases are TGTGCCAGCAGATCCCTAGGCTCGACCACAGATACGCAGTATTTT.

In this sample, this clone turned up a few times. This rearrangement joins TRBV10-1 to TRBJ1-5; 9 bases map to TRBD1. The germline V gene encodes CDR1 WNHNN and CDR2 SYGVQD (reference sequence). The CDR3 loop spans 14 amino acids. The trim removed 6 bases at V and 6 bases at J, leaving 6 bases unmatched. CDR3 sequence: CASSATGGGQPQHF. CDR3 coding DNA: TGCGCCAGCAGCGCAACAGGGGGCGGTCAGCCCCAGCATTTT.

In its sample, this clone was seen a few times. This chain links TRBV2 with TRBJ1-1; tentative D call: TRBD1 (5 bases). Trimming shortened V by 3 bases and J by 4 bases, and 9 bases separated the two germline ends. The CDR3 is 13 amino acids. Germline loops: CDR1 SNHLY, CDR2 FYNNEI. Here the CDR3 reads CASSDRVGTEAFF. CDR3 DNA sequence: TGTGCCAGCAGTGACAGGGTTGGCACTGAAGCTTTCTTT.

The chain carries TRBV6-4 and TRBJ2-3; TRBD1 matches 7 bases. Germline V lookup: CDR1 MRHNA, CDR2 SNTAGT. The CDR3 is 14 residues long. V lost 0 bases and J lost 4; bases outside the gene matches: 1. CDR3 sequence (DNA): TGTGCCAGCAGTGACTCCCAGGGGGCAGATACGCAGTATTTT. It specifies CASSDSQGADTQYF.

The rearrangement joins TRBV6-6 to TRBJ1-2, with unresolved D. This CDR3 has 13 amino acids. Trimming removed 5 bases at V and 7 bases at J, with 14 bases between. CDR1 and CDR2 (germline): MNHNY, SVGAGI (reference sequence). CDR3 region: CASSLREGGGYTF. The CDR3 DNA sequence: TGTGCCAGCAGTCTCCGGGAGGGAGGTGGCTACACCTTC.

The J gene is TRBJ2-1, the V gene TRBV9; D unclear. The CDR3 loop spans 16 amino acids. The germline V gene has CDR1 SGDLS and CDR2 YYNGEE. V was cut by 3 bases and J by 7 bases, with 20 bases left in between. The CDR3 region has the DNA TGTGCCAGCAGCGCCTTGGGGATAGACGGTTGGAATGAGCAGTTCTTC. Translation gives CASSALGIDGWNEQFF.

The V and J genes are TRBV28 and TRBJ2-5; 8 bases match TRBD2. Germline CDR1 and CDR2: MDHEN and SYDVKM. The CDR3 loop spans 16 amino acids. V dropped 2 bases and J dropped 0; count of bases not matched to a gene: 5. The CDR3 here is CASSLRLAGYQETQYF. As DNA, the CDR3 is TGTGCCAGCAGTTTAAGGCTAGCGGGTTACCAAGAGACCCAGTACTTC.

The chain combines TRBV29-1 with TRBJ2-7, with 7 bases that match TRBD1. Germline V CDR1 and CDR2: SQVTM, ANQGSEA. The CDR3 extends over 13 amino acids. The V segment lost 7 bases and the J segment 0 bases; nucleotides outside the gene matches: 6. The CDR3 protein is CSAIQGNSYEQYF. CDR3 bases: TGCAGCGCGATACAGGGGAACTCCTACGAGCAGTACTTC.